This T cell receptor (beta chain) was captured by sequencing in a study of vaccination effects on CD4 cells after COVID-19. Overall study results and limits: Early timepoints after infection were absent, and convalescent patients were few in the study.

The protocol was immunoSEQ multiplex PCR, while the TCRdb copy is restricted to in-frame clones and leaves out a portion. The sample carries 40,000 to 50,000 clones, approximately 77% recorded once. Viral peptide pools were used in the ViraFEST assay to expand antigen-specific CD4+ T cells, and sequencing came afterward. CD4+ T cell isolation took place after approximately 11 days of culture. It was between March and December 2020 that the person had a SARS-CoV-2 infection confirmed by PCR. Notes on this clone: The antigen is unknown.

The CDR3 covers 16 residues. Germline V lookup: CDR1 SGHVS, CDR2 FNYEAQ. The ends were cut back, 5 bases at V and 7 bases at J, with 24 bases in the middle. This sequence was found in a human donor who had a prior SARS-CoV-2 infection. V gene TRBV7-6 combines with J gene TRBJ2-7; weak D call: TRBD2 (5 bases). The material sequenced was CD4+ T cells from PBMCs cultured with a peptide pool, taken before COVID-19 vaccination. For the CDR3, the DNA is TGTGCCAGCAGCCCTCGATGGCGCGAAAGGGAGATTGAGCAGTACTTC. Translated, it gives CASSPRWREREIEQYF.